Shown below are 22 T cell receptor beta chains from a single sample sequenced in a study of precursors of human CD4 cytotoxic T cells (dated by TCRdb to about 2018). To test a precursor-effector relationship among CD4 cytotoxic T cells, bulk UMI-based TCR sequencing was performed on four sorted CD4+ memory subsets (TCM, TEM, IL-7Rhigh TEMRA, IL-7R- TEMRA). TCRdb names Illumina MiSeq as the instrument used. TCRdb passed the public sequencing reads through fastp at Q25 and MiXCR, retaining productive beta sequences. Every distinct CDR3 protein forms one entry, paired with its most common genes and DNA. The sample profile shows several hundred distinct CDR3 sequences; approximately 23% of them were found once. The biggest ten clones account for 28% of the sample. Sequenced input: memory CD4+ T cells from blood (PBMCs). The source is a human donor in good health.

This clonotype was recorded once. The V gene is TRBV6-1, the J gene TRBJ2-3; TRBD1 matches at 8 bases. The CDR3 covers 14 residues. CDR1 is MNHNS, CDR2 SASEGT, per germline. V gave up 8 bases and J gave up 2 bases; unmatched junction bases: 6. CDR3 sequence: CASSRTGHTDTQYF. CDR3 DNA sequence: TGTGCCAGCTCACGGACAGGGCACACAGATACGCAGTATTTT.

The V and J genes are TRBV29-1 and TRBJ2-3; TRBD1 or TRBD2 may be the D gene (5 bases each). CDR1 and CDR2 from the germline V gene are SQVTM and ANQGSEA. This CDR3 is built from 12 residues. V was pared by 7 bases and J by 0 bases, with 8 bases between. The CDR3 coding sequence is TGCAGCGCATGGGACAGCACAGATACGCAGTATTTT. Translation gives CSAWDSTDTQYF.

This clonotype is labeled large. The rearrangement links TRBV18 to TRBJ2-4; the match to TRBD1 covers 8 bases. Germline V gene data show CDR1 as KGHSH and CDR2 as LQKENI. V was pared by 6 bases and J by 5 bases, with 9 bases of the junction left unmatched. CDR3 length: 15 residues. The CDR3 region is CASSPSQGVQNIQYF. The DNA of the CDR3 is TGTGCCAGCTCCCCCTCACAGGGGGTCCAAAACATTCAGTACTTC.

This clonotype is large (0.1 to 1%) in the sample. The chain links TRBV6-5 to TRBJ2-5, with D unclear. The CDR3 loop spans 15 amino acids. The V gene's germline CDR1 is MNHEY and CDR2 SVGAGI. V was trimmed by 6 bases and J by 2 bases, leaving 16 bases between them. The CDR3 DNA follows: TGTGCCAGCAGCGTTATTTATGGTGATCAAGAGACCCAGTACTTC. This sequence encodes CASSVIYGDQETQYF.

V and J are TRBV7-8 and TRBJ2-7; TRBD2 matches 7 bases. CDR3 length: 15 residues. Looked up from germline, CDR1 is SGHVS and CDR2 is FQNEAQ. Trimming removed 6 bases from V and 6 bases from J; junction bases left unmatched: 14. This chain's CDR3 is CASRSGLSTPGEQYF. In DNA form, the CDR3 reads TGTGCCAGCAGGTCGGGACTATCGACACCGGGCGAGCAGTACTTC.

Within the sample, this clonotype is large. The chain joins TRBV12-3 or TRBV12-4 to TRBJ2-1; D perhaps matches TRBD1 (6 bases). The CDR3 extends over 15 amino acids. The V end lost 2 bases, the J end lost 0 bases, and 8 bases lay between the germline ends. The CDR3 sequence is CASSLYRASYNEQFF. The CDR3 nucleotides read TGTGCCAGCAGTTTATACAGGGCCTCCTACAATGAGCAGTTCTTC.

This clonotype is deemed large. The chain has TRBV3-1 and TRBJ1-2; 7 nucleotides align to TRBD1. Germline values: CDR1 LGHDT, CDR2 YNNKEL (reference sequence). This CDR3 region has 15 residues. With V trimmed by 7 bases and J by 1 base, 9 bases remained unmatched. The CDR3 bases are TGTGCCAGCACTACCGGACAGGCCCGTAACTATGGCTACACCTTC. This gives the protein CASTTGQARNYGYTF.

This clonotype was detected only a few times. The gene calls are TRBV6-5 and TRBJ2-1, with TRBD2 matching over 9 bases. Germline V gene data show CDR1 as MNHEY and CDR2 as SVGAGI. After removal of 6 bases from V and 8 bases from J, the junction contained 8 bases not matched to a gene. The CDR3 length is 14 residues. CDR3 loop: CASRRREGRDEQFF. The CDR3 DNA sequence: TGTGCCAGCAGAAGGCGGGAGGGGAGGGATGAGCAGTTCTTC.

This clonotype is large by share. The rearrangement joins TRBV24-1 to TRBJ2-7; 9 bases match TRBD1. Germline V lookup: CDR1 KGHDR, CDR2 SFDVKD. The CDR3 extends over 15 amino acids. J lost 2 bases, V lost 4 bases, and 5 bases had no gene match. The CDR3 sequence is CATSDPGQGTYEQYF. CDR3 in DNA: TGTGCCACCAGTGACCCGGGACAGGGTACCTACGAGCAGTACTTC.

This clonotype is judged large. J is TRBJ2-3 and V is TRBV5-5, with 11 nucleotides matching TRBD2. V was pared by 1 base and J by 9 bases, with 10 bases of the junction left unmatched. The length of the CDR3 is 16 residues. CDR1 and CDR2 from the germline V gene are SGHKS and YYEKEE (reference sequence). The DNA for the CDR3 is TGTGCCAGCAGCTTGTTAGGGACTAGCGGTCCAGGCACGCAGTATTTT. Translated: CASSLLGTSGPGTQYF.

To note about this clonotype: The junction shows a germline mismatch at one end, possibly a read error. The V gene is TRBV7-8, the J gene TRBJ1-5, with unresolved D. Germline lookup yields CDR1 SGHVS and CDR2 FQNEAQ. This CDR3 has 16 residues. In nucleotides, the CDR3 is TGTGTCAGCAGCTTATTTGAGCGGCAGCAAAATCAGCCCCAGCATTTT. Amino acid sequence: CVSSLFERQQNQPQHF.

V gene TRBV5-1 combines with J gene TRBJ2-1; 8 bases line up with TRBD2. Matching the DNA end better, TRBJ2-7 makes the J call doubtful. The CDR3 consists of 15 residues. Germline CDR1 SGHRS, CDR2 YFSETQ. CDR3 loop: CASSRAGGLYNEQYF. The CDR3 DNA reads TGCGCCAGCAGCCGTGCGGGAGGCCTGTACAATGAGCAGTACTTC.

Notes on this clonotype: Since a much larger clone is just one base distant, this may be a read error. It is likely a read error, because the conserved phenylalanine at the end of the CDR3 is missing. V is TRBV29-1 and J is TRBJ1-1; D might be TRBD1 (6 bases). The CDR3 is 12 amino acids. Between the trimmed V and J ends, which lost 6 bases and 9 bases, there was a span of 17 bases. The germline gives CDR1 SQVTM, CDR2 ANQGSEA. The CDR3 DNA follows: TGCAGCGTACCCGGGACATTCCGTCAAGCTTTCTGT. Encoded protein: CSVPGTFRQAFC.

This clonotype was seen only a few times. The rearrangement links TRBV7-2 to TRBJ2-1; D call uncertain. CDR3 length equals 14 residues. V lost 5 bases and J 6 bases, leaving 14 bases between the germline ends. CDR1 and CDR2 from the germline V gene are SGHTA and FQGNSA. The CDR3 sequence: CASSITSSGNEQFF. The CDR3 DNA follows: TGTGCCAGCAGCATAACGAGCTCAGGCAATGAGCAGTTCTTC.

The rearrangement uses TRBV4-1 and TRBJ1-4; 7 bases are a match to TRBD1. Germline trimming cut 2 bases from V and 8 bases from J; bases unmatched to any gene: 8. The CDR3 is made up of 15 amino acids. CDR1 is MGHRA and CDR2 is YSYEKL in the germline V gene. Here the CDR3 reads CASSQPDRRAEKLFF. The CDR3 nucleotides are TGCGCCAGCAGCCAACCGGACAGGCGAGCCGAAAAACTGTTTTTT.

The V gene is TRBV7-9, the J gene TRBJ1-5; possible D gene TRBD1, 6 bases. The CDR3 sequence is 14 residues long. The V end was cut by 0 bases, the J end by 4 bases, with 7 bases between. In germline, CDR1 is SEHNR, CDR2 FQNEAQ (reference sequence). CDR3 bases: TGTGCCAGCAGCTTAGCGGGACAAAATCAGCCCCAGCATTTT. This codes for CASSLAGQNQPQHF.

A note on this clonotype: An end of the junction differs from the germline gene, which may be a read error. The chain recombines TRBV11-2 with TRBJ2-3; 7 bases align to TRBD2. This CDR3 is 18 amino acids long. Per the germline V gene, CDR1 is SGHAT and CDR2 is FQNNGV. CDR3 protein: CAGSPAASGTIPTDTQYF. For the CDR3, the DNA is TGTGCCGGCAGCCCCGCTGCGAGCGGGACTATACCCACAGATACGCAGTATTTT.

This clonotype ranks as large. The gene calls are TRBV14 and TRBJ1-1; D ambiguous. Between the trimmed V and J ends, which lost 3 bases and 1 base, there was a span of 6 bases. Germline V gives CDR1 SGHDN, CDR2 FVKESK. The CDR3 runs 13 residues. CDR3 DNA: TGTGCCAGCAGCCATGGATCGAACACTGAAGCTTTCTTT. It translates to CASSHGSNTEAFF.

This clonotype appeared a few times. The chain links TRBV11-2 to TRBJ2-5; 7 nucleotides match TRBD1. This CDR3 contains 16 residues. The germline V gene has CDR1 SGHAT and CDR2 FQNNGV. The V segment lost 3 bases and the J segment 1 base; nucleotides outside the gene matches: 8. The CDR3 reads CASSLNRGFGQETQYF. CDR3 sequence (DNA): TGTGCCAGCAGCTTGAACAGGGGTTTTGGCCAAGAGACCCAGTACTTC.

This clonotype qualifies as large. The V gene is TRBV12-3 or TRBV12-4, the J gene TRBJ2-7, with D perhaps matching TRBD2 (5 bases). This CDR3 is 13 amino acids long. V dropped 3 bases and J dropped 7 bases, with 13 bases sitting between them. In DNA, the CDR3 is TGTGCCAGCAGTTTGCAGCGGTTTCGAGAGCAGTACTTC. Its translation is CASSLQRFREQYF.

The rearrangement links TRBV29-1 to TRBJ2-5; possible D gene TRBD1, 6 bases. V lost 3 bases and J 1 base, leaving 9 bases between the germline ends. Germline-derived CDR1 and CDR2 are SQVTM and ANQGSEA. The CDR3 covers 13 residues. This CDR3 is CSVEGHRQETQYF. CDR3 DNA: TGCAGCGTTGAGGGACACCGCCAAGAGACCCAGTACTTC.

This clonotype showed up just a few times. This chain connects TRBV7-2 to TRBJ1-5, with TRBD1 matching over 7 bases. The CDR3 contains 14 residues. Germline trimming cut 3 bases from V and 2 bases from J; bases unmatched to any gene: 1. Germline V gene sequence: CDR1 SGHTA, CDR2 FQGNSA. CDR3 protein: CASSFQGGNQPQHF. CDR3 in DNA: TGTGCCAGCAGCTTTCAGGGGGGCAATCAGCCCCAGCATTTT.